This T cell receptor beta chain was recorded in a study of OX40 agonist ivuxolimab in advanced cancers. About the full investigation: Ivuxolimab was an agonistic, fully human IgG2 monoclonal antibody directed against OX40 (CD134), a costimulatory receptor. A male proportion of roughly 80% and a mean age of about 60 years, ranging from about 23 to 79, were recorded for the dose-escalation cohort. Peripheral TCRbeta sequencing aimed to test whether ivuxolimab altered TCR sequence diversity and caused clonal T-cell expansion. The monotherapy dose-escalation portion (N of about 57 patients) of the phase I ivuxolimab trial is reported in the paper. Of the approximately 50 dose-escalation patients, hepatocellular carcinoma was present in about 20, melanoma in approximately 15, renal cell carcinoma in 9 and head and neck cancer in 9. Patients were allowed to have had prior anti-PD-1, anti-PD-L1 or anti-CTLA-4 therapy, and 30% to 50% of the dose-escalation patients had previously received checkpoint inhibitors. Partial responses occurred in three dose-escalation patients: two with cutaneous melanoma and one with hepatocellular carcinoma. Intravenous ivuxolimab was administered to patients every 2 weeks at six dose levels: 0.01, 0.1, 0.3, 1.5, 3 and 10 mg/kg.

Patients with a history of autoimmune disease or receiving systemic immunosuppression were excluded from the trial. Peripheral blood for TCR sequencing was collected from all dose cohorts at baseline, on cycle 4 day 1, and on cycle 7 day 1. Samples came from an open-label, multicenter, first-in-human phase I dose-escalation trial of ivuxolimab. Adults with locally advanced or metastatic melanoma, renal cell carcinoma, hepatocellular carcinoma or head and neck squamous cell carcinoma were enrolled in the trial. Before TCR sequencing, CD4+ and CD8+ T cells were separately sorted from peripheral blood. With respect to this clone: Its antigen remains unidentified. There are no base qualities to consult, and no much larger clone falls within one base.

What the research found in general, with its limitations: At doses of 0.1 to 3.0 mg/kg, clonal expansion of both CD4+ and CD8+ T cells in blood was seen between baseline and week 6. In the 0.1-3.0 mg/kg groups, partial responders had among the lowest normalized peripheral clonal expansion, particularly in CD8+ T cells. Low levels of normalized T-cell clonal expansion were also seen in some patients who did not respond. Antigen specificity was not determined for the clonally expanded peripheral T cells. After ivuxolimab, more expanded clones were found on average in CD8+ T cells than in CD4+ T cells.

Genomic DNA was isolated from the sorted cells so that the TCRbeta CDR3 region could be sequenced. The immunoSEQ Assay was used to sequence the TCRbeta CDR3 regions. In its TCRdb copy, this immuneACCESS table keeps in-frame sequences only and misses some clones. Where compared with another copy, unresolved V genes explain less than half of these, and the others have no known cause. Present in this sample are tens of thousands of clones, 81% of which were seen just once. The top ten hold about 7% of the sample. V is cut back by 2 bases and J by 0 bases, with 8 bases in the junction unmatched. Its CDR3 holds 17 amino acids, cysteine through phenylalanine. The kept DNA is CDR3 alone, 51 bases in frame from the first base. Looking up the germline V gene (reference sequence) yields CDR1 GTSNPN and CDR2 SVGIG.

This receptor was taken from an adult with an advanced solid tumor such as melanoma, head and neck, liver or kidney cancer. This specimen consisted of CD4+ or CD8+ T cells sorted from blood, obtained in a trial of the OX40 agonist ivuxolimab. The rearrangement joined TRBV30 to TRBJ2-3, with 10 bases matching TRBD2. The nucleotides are TGTGCCTGGAGTCGCACGGGACTAGCGTTCAGCACAGATACGCAGTATTTT. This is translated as CAWSRTGLAFSTDTQYF.